This T cell receptor beta chain was profiled in a study of cytomegalovirus exposure and HLA in healthy donors. This PCR relied on a set of 60 Vbeta primers and 13 Jbeta primers. The assay was immunoSEQ multiplex PCR, and TCRdb's table has in-frame clones only and misses some. The sample records under 200,000 clones, over 75% being singletons. This clone was recorded once. The antigen is undetermined. General study points: A later analysis reportedly found fewer N-insertions in an Asian-associated ancestry cluster than the approximately 700-donor mean. The study put 150 to 200 TCR beta chains on its list as cytomegalovirus-associated. A missense variant in DCLRE1C was later tied to TCR beta V- and J-gene trimming. Accurate prediction of HLA-A and HLA-B alleles (for most subjects) was reportedly achieved from TCR beta sequences.

The CDR3 is 16 residues long. V lost 1 base and J 4 bases, leaving 16 bases between the germline ends. The germline V gene has CDR1 LNHDA and CDR2 SQIVND (reference sequence). The chain joins TRBV19 to TRBJ1-1; maybe TRBD1 (5 bases). Sequencing used PBMCs. The TCR was taken from a man aged 35 to 55 in good health and CMV-seropositive. The CDR3 region has the DNA TGTGCCAGTAGTATAGGGCAGGGCGTGGGAAGCACTGAAGCTTTCTTT. Its protein is CASSIGQGVGSTEAFF.